This T cell receptor (beta chain) is drawn from a study of T cells in Graves' hyperthyroidism and ophthalmopathy. Whole-study results and caveats: Ophthalmopathy cases were set apart from stable hyperthyroidism by a 13 V-J model. Most thyroid clonotypes expanded above 0.001 appeared in blood too. Before onset, ophthalmopathy was predicted by the model a median 6.5 months earlier.

Template material for amplifying TCR beta CDR3 regions consisted of RNA transcripts. Using the HTBI primer set, a first-round RT-PCR was run on the TCR CDR3. From the multiplex PCR reads, TCRdb called clonotypes with MiXCR, one entry per CDR3 protein. The sample records fewer than 400,000 distinct CDR3 sequences, approximately 25% being singletons. Germline values: CDR1 MNHNS, CDR2 SASEGT. Trimming removed 2 bases at V and 5 bases at J, with 16 bases between. The CDR3 loop spans 16 amino acids. Hyperthyroidism patients were newly diagnosed, had disease duration under 2 months, and were aged 18 to 65 years. This clonotype was detected only a few times. Antigen: not known.

The V and J genes are TRBV6-1 and TRBJ1-5; D may be TRBD1 (5 bases). The clonotype comes from a man between 45 and 60 years old with Graves' hyperthyroidism. The sample was blood. The CDR3, as DNA: TGTGCCAGCAGTGAATCTGAGGGGTATTTCCATCAGCCCCAGCATTTT. This codes for CASSESEGYFHQPQHF.